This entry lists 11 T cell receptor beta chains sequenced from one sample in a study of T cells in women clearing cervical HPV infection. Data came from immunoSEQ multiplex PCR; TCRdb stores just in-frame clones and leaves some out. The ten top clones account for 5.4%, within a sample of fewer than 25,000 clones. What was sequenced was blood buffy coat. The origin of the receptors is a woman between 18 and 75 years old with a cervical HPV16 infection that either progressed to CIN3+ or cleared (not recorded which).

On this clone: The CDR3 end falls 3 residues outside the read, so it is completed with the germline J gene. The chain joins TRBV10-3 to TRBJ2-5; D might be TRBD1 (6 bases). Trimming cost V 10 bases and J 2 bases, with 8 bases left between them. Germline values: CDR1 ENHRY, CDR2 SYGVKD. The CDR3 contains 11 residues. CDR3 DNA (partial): TGTGCCACCGGACAGCAAGAGACC. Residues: CATGQQET. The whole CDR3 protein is CATGQQETQYF.

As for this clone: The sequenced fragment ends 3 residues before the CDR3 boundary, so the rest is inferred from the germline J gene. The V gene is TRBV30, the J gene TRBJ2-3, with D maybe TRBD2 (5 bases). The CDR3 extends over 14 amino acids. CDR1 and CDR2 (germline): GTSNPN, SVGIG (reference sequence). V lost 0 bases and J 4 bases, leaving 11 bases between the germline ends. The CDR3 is CAWSVPLASDTQYF. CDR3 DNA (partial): TGTGCCTGGAGTGTACCGCTAGCATCAGATACG. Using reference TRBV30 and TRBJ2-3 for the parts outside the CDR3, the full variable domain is SQTIHQWPATLVQPVGSPLSLECTVEGTSNPNLYWYRQAAGRGLQLLFYSVGIGQISSEVPQNLSASRPQDRQFILSSKKLLLSDSGFYLCAWSVPLASDTQYFGPGTRLTVL.

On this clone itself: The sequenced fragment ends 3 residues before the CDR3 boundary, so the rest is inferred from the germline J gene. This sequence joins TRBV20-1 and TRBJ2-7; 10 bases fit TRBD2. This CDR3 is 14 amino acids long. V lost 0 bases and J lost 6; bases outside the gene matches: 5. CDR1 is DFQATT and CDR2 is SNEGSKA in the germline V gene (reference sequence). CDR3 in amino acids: CSARDPLAGVEQYF. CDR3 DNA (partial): TGCAGTGCTAGAGATCCCCTAGCGGGGGTCGAG.

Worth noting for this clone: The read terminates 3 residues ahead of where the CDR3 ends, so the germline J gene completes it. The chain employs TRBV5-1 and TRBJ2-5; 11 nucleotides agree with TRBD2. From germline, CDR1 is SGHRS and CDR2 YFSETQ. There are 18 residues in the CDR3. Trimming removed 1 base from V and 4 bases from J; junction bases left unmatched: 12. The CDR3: CASSLMSSGGWVRETQYF. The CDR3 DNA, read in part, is TGCGCCAGCAGCTTGATGTCTAGCGGGGGGTGGGTGCGAGAGACC.

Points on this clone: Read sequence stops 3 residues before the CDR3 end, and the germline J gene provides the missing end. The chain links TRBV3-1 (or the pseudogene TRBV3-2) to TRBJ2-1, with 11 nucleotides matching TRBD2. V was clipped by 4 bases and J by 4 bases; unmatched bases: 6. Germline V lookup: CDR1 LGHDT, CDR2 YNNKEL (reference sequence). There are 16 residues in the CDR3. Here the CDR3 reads CASSLLAGGPYNEQFF. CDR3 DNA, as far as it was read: TGTGCCAGCAGCCTATTAGCGGGGGGGCCGTACAATGAG.

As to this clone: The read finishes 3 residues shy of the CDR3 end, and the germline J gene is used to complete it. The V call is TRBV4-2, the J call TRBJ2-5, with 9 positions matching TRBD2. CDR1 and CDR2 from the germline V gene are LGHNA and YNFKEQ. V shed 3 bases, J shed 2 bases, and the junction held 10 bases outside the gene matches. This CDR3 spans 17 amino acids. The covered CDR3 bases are TGTGCCAGCAGCCATTCTCGGACTAGCGCCTCTCAAGAGACC. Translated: CASSHSRTSASQET. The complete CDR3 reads CASSHSRTSASQETQYF.

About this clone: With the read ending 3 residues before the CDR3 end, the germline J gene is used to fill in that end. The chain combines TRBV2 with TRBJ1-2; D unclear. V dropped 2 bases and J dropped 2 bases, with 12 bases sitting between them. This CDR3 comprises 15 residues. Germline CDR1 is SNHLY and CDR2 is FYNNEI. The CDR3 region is CASSESRGFNYGYTF. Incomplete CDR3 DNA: TGTGCCAGCAGTGAAAGCCGCGGCTTCAACTATGGC.

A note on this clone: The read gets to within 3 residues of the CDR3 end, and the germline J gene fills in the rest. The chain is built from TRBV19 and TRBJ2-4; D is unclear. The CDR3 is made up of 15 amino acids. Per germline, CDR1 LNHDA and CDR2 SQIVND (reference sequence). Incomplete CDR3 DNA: TGTGCCAGTAGTATAGTTCTGAGTTCTAACTATGGT. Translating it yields CASSIVLSSNYG. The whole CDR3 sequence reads CASSIVLSSNYGQYF.

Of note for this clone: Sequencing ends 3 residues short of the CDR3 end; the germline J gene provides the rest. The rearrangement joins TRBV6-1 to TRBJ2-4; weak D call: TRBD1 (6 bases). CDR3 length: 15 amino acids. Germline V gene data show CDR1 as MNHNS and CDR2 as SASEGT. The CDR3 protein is CASSEALGQPYGQYF. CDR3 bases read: TGTGCCAGCAGTGAAGCCTTAGGACAGCCCTATGGT.

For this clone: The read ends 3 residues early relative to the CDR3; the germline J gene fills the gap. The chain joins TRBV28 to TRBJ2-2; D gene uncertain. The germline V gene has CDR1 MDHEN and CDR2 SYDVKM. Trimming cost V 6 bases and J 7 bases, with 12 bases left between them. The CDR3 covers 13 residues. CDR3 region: CASRPHNGGELFF. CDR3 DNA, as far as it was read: TGTGCCAGCAGACCCCACAATGGCGGGGAG.

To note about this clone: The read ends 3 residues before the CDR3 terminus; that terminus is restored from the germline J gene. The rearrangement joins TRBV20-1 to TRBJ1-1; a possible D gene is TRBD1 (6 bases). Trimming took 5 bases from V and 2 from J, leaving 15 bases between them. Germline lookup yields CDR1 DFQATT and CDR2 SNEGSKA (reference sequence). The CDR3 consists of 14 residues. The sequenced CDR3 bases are TGCAGTGCTTTCCCAGGGGCACTAAACACTGAA. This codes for CSAFPGALNTE. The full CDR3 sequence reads CSAFPGALNTEAFF.